This T cell receptor (beta chain) came from a study of circulating CD8 cells and anti-PD-1 response in melanoma (TCRdb year 2020). In the study overall: Patients received nivolumab intravenously at 3 mg/kg every 2 weeks. The melanoma cohort had 13 patients, seven of whom got anti-PD-1 as first-line therapy, while the other six had previously had targeted therapy or immunotherapy. Patients with complete or partial responses were counted as responders, while patients with stable or progressive disease (RECIST v1.1) were counted as non-responders. A total of 11 melanoma patients were included in the TCR repertoire analysis, 4 of them responders and 7 non-responders. PD-1 on on-treatment samples was detected using a biotinylated anti-human IgG4 antibody.

The sequencing machine was a NextSeq 500. TCR libraries were prepared from about 14 ng of total RNA with the QIAseq Immune Repertoire RNA Library Kit, Human TCR Panel. The TCR libraries were sequenced on an Illumina NextSeq using a Mid Output V2 kit and asymmetric 261x41 paired-end reads. Each TCR library was diluted to approximately 3.9 nM, after which the TCR libraries were pooled, denatured and loaded at 1.0 pM. The authors' analysis ran thus. Processing of the TCR FASTQ files took place in the QIAGEN GeneGlobe Data Analysis Center, and downstream analysis was done in R 3.5.2. To get clonality, Shannon entropy was normalized by the log of the number of unique productive sequences and the result was subtracted from one. Fisher exact tests at 5% FDR, run separately within each subset, picked out TRA or TRB clonotypes whose abundance differed between baseline and M1. Differentially abundant clonotypes were grouped as emerging, expanding, contracting or non-expanding/contracting. Morisita's overlap index was used to measure how much repertoires overlapped between patients. The raw public reads went through TCRdb reprocessing: fastp at Q25, MiXCR clone calling, in-frame beta chains kept. Identical CDR3 proteins give one entry, which carries the most common genes and DNA. The V and J calls reflect TCRdb's pipeline rather than the authors' work. Across this sample there are 2,000 or so distinct CDR3 sequences, with 6% to 6.5% seen only once. The ten largest make up less than 4% of the sample.

CDR1 and CDR2 are read off the germline V gene as SNHLY and FYNNEI. The CDR3 holds 16 amino acids from the cysteine to the phenylalanine. Kept here is only the CDR3 DNA, which spans 48 bases and is read in frame from base 1. The junction carries 12 bases between V and J, which are trimmed by 0 bases and 0 bases respectively. Four subsets defined by PD-1 and/or TIGIT were sorted from live CD3+CD8+TCRalphabeta+ cells on a BD FACSAria II cell sorter. To characterize relevance to anti-PD-1 therapy response, circulating CD8 T cells were sorted into four subsets based on PD-1 and TIGIT expression. From each sorted CD8 T-cell subset, both TCR alpha and TCR beta chains were sequenced. Peripheral blood was collected before the first anti-PD-1 injection, after two injections and after four injections. PBMCs were isolated immediately by Ficoll gradient centrifugation. Until use, PBMCs were cryopreserved in liquid nitrogen in RPMI containing around 20% FCS and around 10% DMSO. Thawed PBMCs were stained with a viability dye and antibodies against CD3, CD8alpha, TCRalphabeta, PD-1 and TIGIT. The RNeasy Kit was used to extract total RNA, and all samples came in with a RIN above 7.

This clonotype is characterized as large (0.1 to 1%). Its antigen remains undetermined. No much larger clonotype is one base removed from it; base qualities were not supplied. What the authors observed across the whole study: The DNEG repertoire had the highest diversity, the PD-1 and DPOS repertoires had similar and higher clonality, and the TIGIT repertoires had the lowest diversity. Tumor material was not accessible, so tumor reactivity was assessed by peptide assays on expanded sorted subsets instead. The cohort mixed treatment-naive and previously treated patients, which the authors noted could influence results. Experiments were generally performed without replicates because of limited material. Repertoires were found to be largely private between subsets, with under 7% of TRB clonotypes shared at M1, and the highest sharing was observed between DPOS and TIGIT. Only baseline and M1 samples from a small cohort with few responders were used in the published TCR repertoire comparisons.

This clonotype was sampled from a human donor with melanoma. The sequenced sample was CD8+ T cells from PBMCs, obtained at baseline or after one month of anti-PD-1 therapy (not recorded which). The sequence is built from TRBV2 and TRBJ2-7; TRBD1 is a possible D gene, resting on 6 matching bases. CDR3 protein: CASSEALRGSSYEQYF. The DNA sequence is TGTGCCAGCAGTGAAGCGCTTAGGGGGAGCTCCTACGAGCAGTACTTC.